This is a list of T cell receptor beta chains from one sample in a study of post-analysis software for immune sequencing data. TCRdb ran MiXCR on the PCR reads and lists one entry per CDR3 protein. The sample includes fewer than 600,000 distinct CDR3 sequences, around 40% of them seen just once. The sample comprised blood. The receptors originated from a girl under 18 with multiple sclerosis. The CDR3 runs from the conserved cysteine through the conserved F or W. The D gene is left open where the match is weak. The size entry is marked missing in some rows and otherwise reads once, few, many or a size class.

cdr3_length,v_call,j_call,clone_size,d_call,cdr3_nt,cdr3_aa
17,TRBV5-1,TRBJ2-6,NA,TRBD1,TGCGCCAGCAGCTTGGAACAGGGGGGCTCTGGGGCCAACGTCCTGACTTTC,CASSLEQGGSGANVLTF
14,TRBV4-1,TRBJ1-5,few,NA,TGCGCCAGCAGCCAAGTAATCAGCAATCAGCCCCAGCATTTT,CASSQVISNQPQHF
16,TRBV5-1,TRBJ2-7,NA,NA,TGCGCCAGCAGCTTGGCCGGGCCGAGCGGGTCTCGCGAGCAGTACTTC,CASSLAGPSGSREQYF
15,TRBV29-1,TRBJ2-1,NA,NA,TGCAGCGCTGACAGATCTGGCGGCTCCTACAATGAGCAGTTCTTC,CSADRSGGSYNEQFF
13,TRBV20-1,TRBJ2-7,few,NA,TGCAGTGCTAGCAGGGACTTGGCGGGCGAGCAGTACTTC,CSASRDLAGEQYF
15,TRBV10-2,TRBJ2-1,NA,NA,TGCGCCAGCAGTGCTTTCCCAAACTCCTACAGTGAGCAGTTCTTC,CASSAFPNSYSEQFF
19,TRBV7-9,TRBJ2-1,few,NA,TGTGCCAGCAGCTTAGGCCTAGCCCTCCGATTACATACCTACAATGAGCAGTTCTTC,CASSLGLALRLHTYNEQFF
15,TRBV24-1,TRBJ1-5,few,NA,TGTGCCACCGGCCGGTGGGGTCCCATGAATCAGCCCCAGCATTTT,CATGRWGPMNQPQHF
13,TRBV9,TRBJ1-1,NA,NA,TGTGCCAGCAGCGTAGAGGACACAGGGGAAGCTTTCTTT,CASSVEDTGEAFF
12,TRBV20-1,TRBJ1-1,NA,NA,TGCAGTGCCCGTAAATCAGGTACTGAAGCTTTCTTT,CSARKSGTEAFF
15,TRBV7-2,TRBJ1-4,NA,NA,TGTGCCAGCAGGGCGCCGTCGACAACTAATGAAAAACTGTTTTTT,CASRAPSTTNEKLFF
15,TRBV20-1,TRBJ2-1,NA,NA,TGCAGTGCTAGAGAGGACATAATCTCCTACAATGAGCAGTTCTTC,CSAREDIISYNEQFF
14,TRBV11-2,TRBJ2-1,NA,NA,TGTGCCAGCAGCTTTGGACAGACCGGGAATGAGCAGTTCTTC,CASSFGQTGNEQFF
17,TRBV6-6,TRBJ2-7,NA,TRBD2,TGTGCCAGCAGTTTAATCCGTGGGATAGCGGGAGGATGGGAGCAGTACTTC,CASSLIRGIAGGWEQYF
14,TRBV20-1,TRBJ2-1,NA,NA,TGCAGTGCGAGCCGGCAAGAGGTGGGCAATGAGCAGTTCTTC,CSASRQEVGNEQFF
14,TRBV18,TRBJ1-6,NA,TRBD1,TGTGCCAGCTCATCCGGACAGGGGGCTATGGCCCTCCACTTT,CASSSGQGAMALHF
16,TRBV11-2,TRBJ2-3,NA,TRBD2,TGTGCCAGCAGCTTAGACCTAGCGGGAGGGACAGATACGCAGTATTTT,CASSLDLAGGTDTQYF
13,TRBV7-9,TRBJ2-7,few,NA,TGTGCCAGCAGCTTTGAACAGGGTCTGGGGCAGTACTTC,CASSFEQGLGQYF
14,TRBV7-3,TRBJ2-3,NA,NA,TGTGCCAGCAGCTTGACGGAGGGGGCCGATACGCAGTATTTT,CASSLTEGADTQYF
15,TRBV15,TRBJ2-5,few,TRBD2,TGTGCCACCAGTAGAGATCTGGCGGGAGGAGAGACCCAGTACTTC,CATSRDLAGGETQYF
15,TRBV7-9,TRBJ2-5,NA,NA,TGTGCCAGCAGCTCGAACCCCGTAGGGCAAGAGACCCAGTACTTC,CASSSNPVGQETQYF
16,TRBV4-3,TRBJ2-7,few,NA,TGCGCCAGCAGCCAAGACGGGGACGCCGCATACTACGAGCAGTACTTC,CASSQDGDAAYYEQYF
12,TRBV29-1,TRBJ1-1,NA,NA,TGCAGCGTTGGTAGGGATGAGGGTGAAGCTTTCTTT,CSVGRDEGEAFF
14,TRBV5-5,TRBJ1-5,NA,NA,TGTGCCAGCAGCTTGGAACGCAGCAATCAGCCCCAGCATTTT,CASSLERSNQPQHF
15,TRBV25-1,TRBJ2-1,NA,NA,TGTGCCAGCAGTGGATCATGGACCTCCTACAATGAGCAGTTCTTC,CASSGSWTSYNEQFF
13,TRBV29-1,TRBJ2-7,many,TRBD1,TGCAGCGCTGAAGACAGGGGGCTGAACGAGCAGTACTTC,CSAEDRGLNEQYF
12,TRBV12-3/TRBV12-4,TRBJ1-2,few,TRBD1,TGTGCCAGCACTGGACAGGGAACTGGCTACACCTTC,CASTGQGTGYTF
12,TRBV7-8,TRBJ2-1,NA,NA,TGTGCCAGCAGCTTTAAGCTAAATGAGCAGTTCTTC,CASSFKLNEQFF
17,TRBV6-6,TRBJ2-7,many,TRBD1,TGTGCCAGCAGTCACGGGGGAGGGGACAGGGAGATCTACGAGCAGTACTTC,CASSHGGGDREIYEQYF
15,TRBV2,TRBJ2-1,few,TRBD2,TGTGCCAGCAGTGAATACCTAGCGGAAGAAGATGAGCAGTTCTTC,CASSEYLAEEDEQFF